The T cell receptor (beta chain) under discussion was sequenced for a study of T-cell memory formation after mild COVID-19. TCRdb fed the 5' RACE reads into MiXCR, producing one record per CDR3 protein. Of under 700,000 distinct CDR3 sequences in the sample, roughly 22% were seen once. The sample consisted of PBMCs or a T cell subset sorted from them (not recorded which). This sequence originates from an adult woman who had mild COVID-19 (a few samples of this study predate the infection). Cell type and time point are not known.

The chain's CDR3 is CASRRLAGGKEQYF. The CDR3 bases are TGTGCCAGCAGGAGGCTAGCGGGAGGGAAAGAGCAGTACTTC. The chain uses TRBV6-5 and TRBJ2-7; 12 nucleotides match TRBD2. CDR1 is MNHEY and CDR2 is SVGAGI in the germline V gene. The ends lost 6 bases at V and 7 bases at J; junction bases unmatched: 7. The CDR3 totals 14 residues.